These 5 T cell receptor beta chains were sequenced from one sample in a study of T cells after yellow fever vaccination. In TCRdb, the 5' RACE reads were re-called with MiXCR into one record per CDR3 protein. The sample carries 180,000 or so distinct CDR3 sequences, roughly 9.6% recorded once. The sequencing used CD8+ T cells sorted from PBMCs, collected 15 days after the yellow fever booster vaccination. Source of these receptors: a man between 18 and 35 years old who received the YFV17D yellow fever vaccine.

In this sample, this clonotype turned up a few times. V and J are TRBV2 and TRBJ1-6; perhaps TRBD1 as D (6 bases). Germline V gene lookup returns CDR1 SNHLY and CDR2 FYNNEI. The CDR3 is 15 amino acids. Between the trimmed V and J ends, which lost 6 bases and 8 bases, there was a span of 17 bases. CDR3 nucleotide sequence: TGTGCCAGCAGAACACAGGGTGGGGCAGATTCACCCCTCCACTTT. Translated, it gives CASRTQGGADSPLHF.

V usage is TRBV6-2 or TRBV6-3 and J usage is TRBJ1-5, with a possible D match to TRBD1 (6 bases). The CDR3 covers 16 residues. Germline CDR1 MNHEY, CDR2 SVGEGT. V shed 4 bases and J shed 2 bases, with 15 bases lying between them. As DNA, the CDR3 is TGTGCCAGCAGTTGGAACAGGGAGGAAGGCAATCAGCCCCAGCATTTT. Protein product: CASSWNREEGNQPQHF.

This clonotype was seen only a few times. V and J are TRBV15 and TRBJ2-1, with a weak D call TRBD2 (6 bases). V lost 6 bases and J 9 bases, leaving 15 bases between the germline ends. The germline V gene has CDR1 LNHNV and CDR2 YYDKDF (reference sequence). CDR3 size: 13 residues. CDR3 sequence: CATSVLLASEQFF. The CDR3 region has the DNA TGTGCCACCAGTGTCCTCCTAGCGTCTGAGCAGTTCTTC.

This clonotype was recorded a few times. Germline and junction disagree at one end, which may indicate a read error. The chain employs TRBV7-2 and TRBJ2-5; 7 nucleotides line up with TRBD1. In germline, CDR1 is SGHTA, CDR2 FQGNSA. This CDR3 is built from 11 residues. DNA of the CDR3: TGTGCCAGCAGCTGGAAGGACAGGCCCATCTTC. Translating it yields CASSWKDRPIF.

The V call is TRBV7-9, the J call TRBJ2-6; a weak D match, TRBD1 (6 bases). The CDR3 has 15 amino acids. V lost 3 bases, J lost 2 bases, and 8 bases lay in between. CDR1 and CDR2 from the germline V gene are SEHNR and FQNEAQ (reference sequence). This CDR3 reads CASSFSGAGANVLTF. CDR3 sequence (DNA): TGTGCCAGCAGCTTTTCAGGGGCTGGGGCCAACGTCCTGACTTTC.